The source of this T cell receptor beta chain is a study of CD8 T cells in ankylosing spondylitis. The germline CDR1 and CDR2 sequences are MNHNS and SASEGT. The CDR3 runs to 15 residues. Germline trimming cut 6 bases from V and 4 bases from J; bases unmatched to any gene: 9. The study, taken as a whole, reports: Reportedly, matched ankylosing spondylitis synovial fluid was significantly enriched for disease-linked clones.

TCRdb used MiXCR to reprocess the 5' RACE reads, holding one entry per CDR3 protein. Counted here are about 160,000 distinct CDR3 sequences, about 17% occurring once; the ten biggest clones make up approximately 7.8%. This clonotype has at least ten counts. Its antigen is currently unknown. This chain uses TRBV6-1 with TRBJ1-1; 9 bases map to TRBD1. The sample consisted of blood, either unsorted or a sorted T cell fraction (not recorded which). The TCR comes from a male donor with ankylosing spondylitis or in good health (not recorded which). CDR3 amino acids: CASSDRGGWGTEAFF. CDR3 in DNA: TGTGCCAGCAGCGACAGGGGGGGGTGGGGCACTGAAGCTTTCTTT.